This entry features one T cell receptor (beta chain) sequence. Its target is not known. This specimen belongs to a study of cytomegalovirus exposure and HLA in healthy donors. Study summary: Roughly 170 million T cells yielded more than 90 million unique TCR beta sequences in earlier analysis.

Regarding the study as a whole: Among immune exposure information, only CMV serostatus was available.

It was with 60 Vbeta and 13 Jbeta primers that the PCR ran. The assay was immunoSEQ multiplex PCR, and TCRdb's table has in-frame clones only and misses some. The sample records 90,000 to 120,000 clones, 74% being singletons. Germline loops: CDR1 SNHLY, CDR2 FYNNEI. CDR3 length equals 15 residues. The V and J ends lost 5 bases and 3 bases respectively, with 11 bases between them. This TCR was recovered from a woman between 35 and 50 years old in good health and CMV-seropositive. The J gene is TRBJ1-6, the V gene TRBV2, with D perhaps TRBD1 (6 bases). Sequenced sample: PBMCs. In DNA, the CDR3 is TGTGCCAGCAGTCCGGGACACTACTATAATTCACCCCTCCACTTT. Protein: CASSPGHYYNSPLHF.